This entry lists 12 T cell receptor beta chains sequenced from one sample in a study of T cells after yellow fever vaccination (dated by TCRdb to between 2018 and 2021). Explained via the paper, the treatment or condition label denotes: live attenuated yellow fever vaccine strain. The library was generated by 5' RACE. Sequencing used an Illumina NovaSeq 6000. TCRdb reanalyzed the raw reads on its own, using fastp at Q25 for trimming and MiXCR for clone calling, and kept in-frame beta chains. Rows are unified per CDR3 protein, each entry keeping the most common DNA and genes. This sample is represented by 100,000 to 150,000 distinct CDR3 sequences; roughly 8.2% of them were singletons. In total, the top ten clones hold 40% of the sample. The sequenced sample was CD8+ T cells sorted from PBMCs, obtained on the day of the yellow fever booster vaccination. Every receptor here comes from a man between 18 and 35 years old who received the YFV17D yellow fever vaccine.

The gene calls are TRBV27 and TRBJ1-2; D not resolved. This CDR3 region has 16 residues. The V gene's germline CDR1 is MNHEY and CDR2 SMNVEV (reference sequence). Between the trimmed V and J ends, which lost 2 bases and 1 base, there was a span of 14 bases. The CDR3 region is CASSLKGLGSNYGYTF. The CDR3 nucleotides are TGTGCCAGCAGTTTAAAAGGATTGGGAAGTAACTATGGCTACACCTTC.

This clonotype was found a few times. V and J are TRBV2 and TRBJ1-2, with D hard to call. The CDR3 is made up of 17 amino acids. Germline loops: CDR1 SNHLY, CDR2 FYNNEI. Trimming removed 3 bases at V and 0 bases at J, with 17 bases between. CDR3 nucleotides: TGTGCCAGCAGTGAGCGGCCCCACGTCGATGCTAACTATGGCTACACCTTC. Its translation is CASSERPHVDANYGYTF.

This clonotype has more than one count but fewer than ten. The gene calls are TRBV6-2 or TRBV6-3 and TRBJ2-2; 8 bases fit TRBD1. Looked up from germline, CDR1 is MNHEY and CDR2 is SVGEGT. The V segment lost 3 bases and the J segment 7 bases; nucleotides outside the gene matches: 10. The CDR3 loop spans 16 amino acids. CDR3 nucleotides: TGTGCCAGCAGTTATTATGTCCAGGGGGCCGGCGGGGAGCTGTTTTTT. It yields the protein CASSYYVQGAGGELFF.

This clonotype has ten or more counts. The V call is TRBV6-1, the J call TRBJ2-7; D uncertain. The CDR3 is 16 residues long. Trimming took 1 base from V and 1 from J, leaving 14 bases between them. The germline CDR1 and CDR2 sequences are MNHNS and SASEGT. CDR3 loop: CASSEVYVLESYEQYF. CDR3 DNA sequence: TGTGCCAGCAGTGAAGTCTACGTATTAGAATCCTACGAGCAGTACTTC.

The chain combines TRBV7-6 with TRBJ2-1; D is uncertain. The germline gives CDR1 SGHVS, CDR2 FNYEAQ. The CDR3 length is 16 residues. V was trimmed by 2 bases and J by 0 bases, leaving 11 bases between them. In nucleotides, the CDR3 is TGTGCCAGCAGCTTACGGGCGGTTTTCTCCTACAATGAGCAGTTCTTC. Amino acids: CASSLRAVFSYNEQFF.

The chain joins TRBV7-9 to TRBJ1-2, with a possible D match to TRBD1 (5 bases). This CDR3 region has 14 residues. V lost 3 bases and J lost 8, with 16 bases in between. Germline V gene sequence: CDR1 SEHNR, CDR2 FQNEAQ (reference sequence). The CDR3 bases are TGTGCCAGCAGCTTTCATACCGGGGGAGTGGGCTACACCTTC. Translated, it gives CASSFHTGGVGYTF.

This clonotype turned up a few times. The gene calls are TRBV5-1 and TRBJ2-2, with D uncertain. Germline assignment: CDR1 SGHRS and CDR2 YFSETQ. The CDR3 loop spans 15 amino acids. Trimming cost V 7 bases and J 0 bases, with 13 bases left between them. Written as DNA, the CDR3 is TGCGCCAGCTCTTTCAGACGGGCGAACACCGGGGAGCTGTTTTTT. Translation gives CASSFRRANTGELFF.

This clonotype was counted only a few times. The chain uses TRBV4-1 and TRBJ2-3; D unclear. The CDR3 covers 15 residues. V lost 4 bases to trimming and J lost 6 bases, with 17 bases between them. Germline CDR1 MGHRA, CDR2 YSYEKL. CDR3 bases: TGCGCCAGCAGCCCCCCGGGTGACACACCGGATACGCAGTATTTT. It is translated as CASSPPGDTPDTQYF.

This clonotype was recorded a few times. The CDR3 sequence: CASSTRGAGSNTGELFF. The CDR3 region has the DNA TGTGCCAGTAGCACGAGGGGGGCAGGGTCAAACACCGGGGAGCTGTTTTTT. The rearrangement joins TRBV19 to TRBJ2-2; possibly TRBD1 or TRBD2 for D (6 bases each). The germline V gene encodes CDR1 LNHDA and CDR2 SQIVND (reference sequence). The CDR3 is 17 residues long. The ends were cut back, 6 bases at V and 2 bases at J, with 19 bases in the middle.

This clonotype was found many times. V gene TRBV29-1 combines with J gene TRBJ2-2, with D unresolved. CDR3 length: 13 residues. Germline V gene data show CDR1 as SQVTM and CDR2 as ANQGSEA. V lost 6 bases, J lost 1 base, and 9 bases lay in between. The CDR3 region is CSVRAENTGELFF. CDR3 bases: TGCAGCGTCCGGGCAGAGAACACCGGGGAGCTGTTTTTT.

V gene TRBV4-1 combines with J gene TRBJ2-2, with 9 nucleotides matching TRBD2. The CDR3 covers 18 residues. Per the germline V gene, CDR1 is MGHRA and CDR2 is YSYEKL. Germline trimming cut 4 bases from V and 0 bases from J; bases unmatched to any gene: 9. CDR3 sequence: CASSPGASGTSNTGELFF. The CDR3 DNA sequence: TGCGCCAGCAGCCCTGGAGCTAGCGGGACTTCGAACACCGGGGAGCTGTTTTTT.

A few counts support this clonotype. The rearrangement uses TRBV12-5 and TRBJ2-7, with unresolved D. V lost 4 bases, J lost 7 bases, and 8 bases lay in between. Germline V gene sequence: CDR1 LGHNT, CDR2 FRNRAP. CDR3 length: 11 amino acids. CDR3 in DNA: TGTGCTAGTGGTTCACCCTTGGAGCAGTACTTC. Translation gives CASGSPLEQYF. The full variable domain, in which reference TRBV12-5 and TRBJ2-7 provide the parts outside the CDR3, is DARVTQTPRHKVTEMGQEVTMRCQPILGHNTVFWYRQTMMQGLELLAYFRNRAPLDDSGMPKDRFSAEMPDATLATLKIQPSEPRDSAVYFCASGSPLEQYFGPGTRLTVT.